Listed below are T cell receptor beta chains from one sample, sequenced in a study of T cells in Graves' hyperthyroidism and ophthalmopathy. TCRdb fed the multiplex PCR reads into MiXCR, producing one record per CDR3 protein. The data show approximately 400,000 distinct CDR3 sequences, 15% to 18% seen once. Sample: blood. The receptors shown here come from a woman younger than 35 with Graves' hyperthyroidism that later progressed to Graves' ophthalmopathy. CDR3s leave out the opening cysteine and the closing phenylalanine or tryptophan. A D gene is named only where the DNA matches it firmly.

V gene	D gene	CDR3 protein
TRBV18	NA	ASSFSGLQETQY
TRBV20-1	TRBD2	SARVISGRAGTGELF
TRBV4-3	NA	ASSQDLGLAKNIQY
TRBV3-1	NA	ASSPPQRTDTQY
TRBV25-1	NA	ASSGPQVASDSPLH
TRBV5-5	NA	ASSFLLQNTEAF
TRBV7-2	NA	ASSITLAQNTEAF
TRBV7-2	TRBD1	ASSLGQGPGLHQPQH
TRBV5-1	NA	ASSLREQETQY
TRBV20-1	NA	SASRPSGYTYNEQF
TRBV28	TRBD1	ASSILDREDGYT
TRBV7-2	NA	ASSLANTDTQY
TRBV27	TRBD1	ASSSPPLRTGGTDTQY
TRBV7-8	NA	ASSLDKIDFQSYNEQF
TRBV20-1	NA	SARDILSSYNEQF
TRBV20-1	TRBD2	SVWLAGVGEQY
TRBV13	NA	ASSLRGNLYEQY
TRBV24-1	TRBD1	ATTLLGQGRSGANVLT
TRBV30	TRBD2	AWSGTSGRYTQY
TRBV5-4	NA	ASTLGGAGGTDTQY
TRBV5-1	NA	ASSLDQSFTNYGYT
TRBV20-1	NA	SARAPETAIETQY
TRBV13	NA	ASSLSYPYRFYEQY
TRBV10-2	NA	ASSPTPTYEQY
TRBV28	NA	ASSLPLRVSQPRH
TRBV6-2/TRBV6-3	NA	ASSYSSTDTQY
TRBV18	TRBD2	ASSPPTSGAHEQY
TRBV20-1	NA	SARSSGHSTDTQY
TRBV20-1	TRBD2	SARGLAGVMVSYEQY
TRBV6-1	NA	ASSDRMGVYEQY
TRBV10-2	NA	ASRDLVTSNIQY
TRBV20-1	NA	SARVGRGGGTEAF
TRBV7-8	TRBD1	ASSTGQGAETQY
TRBV5-1	TRBD1	ASSLTWDRVLDTEAF
TRBV7-9	NA	ASSPSRIANEKLF
TRBV19	NA	ASSGTASNQPQH
TRBV6-5	NA	ASSYTVRPIDSPLH
TRBV6-2/TRBV6-3	TRBD1	ASRDRGQYNEQF
TRBV6-1	NA	ASSPTWVDRGTNTGELF
TRBV19	TRBD1	ASRTGRAGANVLT
TRBV28	TRBD1	ASRPPEGQGWETQY
TRBV27	NA	ASSNRNEGNIQY
TRBV28	NA	ATLPPGPWTNEQF
TRBV12-3/TRBV12-4	TRBD1	ATGGTGRNEQF
TRBV7-9	TRBD2	ASSLAHSGRADNEQF
TRBV6-1	NA	ASSEIFGGNTEAF
TRBV3-1	TRBD1	ASRQGAEVHEQF
TRBV20-1	TRBD1	SARQGANQPQH
TRBV7-2	TRBD1	ASSVTGVSDQPQH
TRBV28	NA	ASTLGGGGRNEQF
TRBV2	NA	ASSEPGRGSNQPQH